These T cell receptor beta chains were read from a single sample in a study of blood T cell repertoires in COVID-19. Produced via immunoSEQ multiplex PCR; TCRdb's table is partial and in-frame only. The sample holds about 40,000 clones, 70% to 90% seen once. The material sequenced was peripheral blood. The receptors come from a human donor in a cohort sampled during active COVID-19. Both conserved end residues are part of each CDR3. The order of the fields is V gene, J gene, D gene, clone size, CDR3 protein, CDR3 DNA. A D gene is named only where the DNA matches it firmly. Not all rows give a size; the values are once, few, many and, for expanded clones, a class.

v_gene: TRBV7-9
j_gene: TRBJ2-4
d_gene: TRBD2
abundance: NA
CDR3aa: CASSPSGGLKNIQYF
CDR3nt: TGTGCCAGCAGCCCCAGCGGGGGACTAAAAAACATTCAGTACTTC

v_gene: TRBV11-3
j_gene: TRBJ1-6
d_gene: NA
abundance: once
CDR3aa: CASSLFPPREASNSPLHF
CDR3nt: TGTGCCAGCAGCTTATTTCCCCCCAGGGAAGCTAGTAATTCACCCCTCCACTTT

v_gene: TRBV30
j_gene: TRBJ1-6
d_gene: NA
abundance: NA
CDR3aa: CAWSSGSLSYNSPLHF
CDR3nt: TGTGCCTGGAGCTCGGGGAGTCTCTCCTATAATTCACCCCTCCACTTT

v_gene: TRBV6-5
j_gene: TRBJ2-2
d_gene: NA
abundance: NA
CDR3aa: CASSYAGYTGELFF
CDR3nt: TGTGCCAGCAGTTATGCAGGTTACACCGGGGAGCTGTTTTTT

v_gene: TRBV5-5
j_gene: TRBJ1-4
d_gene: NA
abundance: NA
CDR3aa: CASHVLTGSEKLFF
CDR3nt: TGTGCCAGCCACGTGCTCACAGGGAGTGAAAAACTGTTTTTT

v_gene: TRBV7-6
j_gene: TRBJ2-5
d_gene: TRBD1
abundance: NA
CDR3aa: CASSRTGRQETQYF
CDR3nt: TGTGCCAGCAGCCGGACAGGCCGACAGGAGACCCAGTACTTC

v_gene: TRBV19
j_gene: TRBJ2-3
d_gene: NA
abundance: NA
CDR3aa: CANIRGQKDSTDTQYF
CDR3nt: TGTGCCAATATAAGAGGACAGAAAGACTCCACAGATACGCAGTATTTT

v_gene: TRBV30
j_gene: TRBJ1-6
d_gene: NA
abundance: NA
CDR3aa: CAWSEARGGGPGRNSPLHF
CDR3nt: TGTGCCTGGAGCGAGGCCCGTGGCGGGGGCCCTGGGCGTAATTCACCCCTCCACTTT

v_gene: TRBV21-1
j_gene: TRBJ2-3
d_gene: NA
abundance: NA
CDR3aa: CASSKVKRGQGEREQYF
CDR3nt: TGTGCCAGCAGCAAAGTCAAGAGGGGACAGGGGGAAAGGGAGCAGTATTTT

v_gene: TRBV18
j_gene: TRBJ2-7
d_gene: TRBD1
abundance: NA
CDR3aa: CASSPGQGATYEQYF
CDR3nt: TGTGCCAGCTCACCCGGACAGGGGGCAACCTACGAGCAGTACTTC

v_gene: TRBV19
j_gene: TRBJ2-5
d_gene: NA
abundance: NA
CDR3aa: CASSMAGRETQYF
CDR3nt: TGTGCCAGTAGTATGGCGGGTCGAGAGACCCAGTACTTC

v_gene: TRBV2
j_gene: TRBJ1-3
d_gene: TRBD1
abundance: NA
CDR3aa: CASRATGVAGNTIYF
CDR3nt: TGTGCCAGCAGAGCAACAGGGGTGGCTGGAAACACCATATATTTT

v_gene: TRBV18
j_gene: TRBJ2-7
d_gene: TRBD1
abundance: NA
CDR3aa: CASSERGPYEQYF
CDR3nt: TGTGCCAGCTCAGAGAGGGGGCCATACGAGCAGTACTTC

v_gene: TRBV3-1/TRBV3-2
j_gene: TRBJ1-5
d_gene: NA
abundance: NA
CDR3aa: CASSQTGQSQPQHF
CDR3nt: TGTGCCAGCAGCCAAACAGGACAGTCTCAGCCCCAGCATTTT

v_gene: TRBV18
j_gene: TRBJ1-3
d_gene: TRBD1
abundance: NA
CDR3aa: CASSPDRAANTIYF
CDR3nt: TGTGCCAGCTCACCAGACAGGGCGGCAAACACCATATATTTT

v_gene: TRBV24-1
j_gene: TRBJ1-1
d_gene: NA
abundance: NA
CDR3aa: CATSDPNGQAAFF
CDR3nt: TGTGCCACCAGTGACCCCAACGGCCAGGCAGCCTTCTTT

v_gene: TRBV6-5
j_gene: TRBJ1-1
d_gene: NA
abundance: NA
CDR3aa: CASSYGGYAFF
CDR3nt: TGTGCCAGCAGTTACGGAGGCTATGCTTTCTTT

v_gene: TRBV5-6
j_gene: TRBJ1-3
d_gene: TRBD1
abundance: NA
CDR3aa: CASSSKDRGWGNTIYF
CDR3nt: TGTGCCAGCAGCTCGAAGGACAGGGGTTGGGGGAACACCATATATTTT

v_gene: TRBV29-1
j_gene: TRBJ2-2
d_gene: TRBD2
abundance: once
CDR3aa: CSGLGTSGRGTGELFF
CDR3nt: TGCAGCGGCCTCGGGACTAGCGGCCGAGGAACCGGGGAGCTGTTTTTT

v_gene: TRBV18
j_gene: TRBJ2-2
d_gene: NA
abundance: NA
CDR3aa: CASSGRETGELFF
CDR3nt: TGTGCCAGCTCAGGTCGGGAGACCGGGGAGCTGTTTTTT

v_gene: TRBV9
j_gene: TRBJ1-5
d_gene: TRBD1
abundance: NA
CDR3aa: CASSVGQGNQPQHF
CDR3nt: TGTGCCAGCAGCGTTGGACAGGGGAATCAGCCCCAGCATTTT

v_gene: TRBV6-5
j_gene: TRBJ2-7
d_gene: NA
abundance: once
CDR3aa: CASSQGRYEQYF
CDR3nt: TGTGCCAGCAGTCAGGGCCGCTACGAGCAGTACTTC

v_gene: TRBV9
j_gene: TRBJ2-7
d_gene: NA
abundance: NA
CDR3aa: CASSARLDDGEQYF
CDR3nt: TGTGCCAGCAGCGCTAGACTAGACGACGGCGAGCAGTACTTC

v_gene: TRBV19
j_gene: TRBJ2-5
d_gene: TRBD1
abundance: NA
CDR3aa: CASSMMGQKETQYF
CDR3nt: TGTGCCAGTAGTATGATGGGACAGAAAGAGACCCAGTACTTC

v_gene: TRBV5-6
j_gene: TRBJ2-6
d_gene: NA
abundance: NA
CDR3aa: CASSSLRQDIYSGANVLTF
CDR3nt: TGTGCCAGCAGCTCCCTTCGACAGGATATCTACTCTGGGGCCAACGTCCTGACTTTC

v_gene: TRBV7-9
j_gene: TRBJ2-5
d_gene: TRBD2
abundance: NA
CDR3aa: CASSLGLAGGPRETQYF
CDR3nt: TGTGCCAGCAGCTTAGGCCTAGCGGGGGGGCCTAGGGAGACCCAGTACTTC

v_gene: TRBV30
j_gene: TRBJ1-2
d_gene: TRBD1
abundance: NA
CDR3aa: CAWSIATGELYGYTF
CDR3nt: TGTGCCTGGAGTATCGCGACAGGGGAGTTGTATGGCTACACCTTC

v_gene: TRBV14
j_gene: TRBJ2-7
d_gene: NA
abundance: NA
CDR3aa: CASSPKAGVSYEQYF
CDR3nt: TGTGCCAGCAGCCCGAAAGCGGGCGTCTCCTACGAGCAGTACTTC